This is a list of T cell receptor beta chains from one sample in a study of early T cells in non-severe SARS-CoV-2 infection. TCRdb recomputed calls from the 5' RACE reads with MiXCR, one row per CDR3 protein. Seen here are tens of thousands of distinct CDR3 sequences, about 6% observed once, and the top ten hold approximately 3.6%. Sequenced material: whole blood, taken at baseline. These receptor sequences come from an adult who was a healthcare worker with PCR-confirmed SARS-CoV-2 infection or an uninfected control (not recorded which). Both conserved end residues are part of each CDR3. The D gene is left open where the match is weak. Clone sizes are given selectively: once, few, many, or a class where the clone is expanded.

v_call: TRBV7-2; d_call: .; clone_size: many; j_call: TRBJ1-6; cdr3_aa: CASSSDWGDSYNSPLHF; cdr3_nt: TGTGCCAGCAGCTCCGACTGGGGGGACTCCTATAATTCACCCCTCCACTTT
v_call: TRBV6-5; d_call: .; clone_size: many; j_call: TRBJ2-5; cdr3_aa: CASRPRGRGETQYF; cdr3_nt: TGTGCCAGCAGACCTCGGGGCCGAGGGGAGACCCAGTACTTC
v_call: TRBV10-3; d_call: .; clone_size: few; j_call: TRBJ2-1; cdr3_aa: CAIRMPPYNEQFF; cdr3_nt: TGTGCCATCAGGATGCCGCCTTACAATGAGCAGTTCTTC
v_call: TRBV7-9; d_call: .; clone_size: .; j_call: TRBJ1-1; cdr3_aa: CASRAEGGGSAEAFF; cdr3_nt: TGTGCCAGCAGAGCCGAAGGAGGGGGGAGCGCTGAAGCTTTCTTT
v_call: TRBV19; d_call: .; clone_size: many; j_call: TRBJ2-6; cdr3_aa: CASSDVASGANVLTF; cdr3_nt: TGTGCCAGTAGTGATGTTGCCTCTGGGGCCAACGTCCTGACTTTC
v_call: TRBV6-1; d_call: .; clone_size: many; j_call: TRBJ1-1; cdr3_aa: CASSDLWTATEAFF; cdr3_nt: TGTGCCAGCAGTGACCTATGGACAGCAACTGAAGCTTTCTTT
v_call: TRBV10-2; d_call: .; clone_size: .; j_call: TRBJ2-3; cdr3_aa: CASSESIPSRDTQYF; cdr3_nt: TGCGCCAGCAGTGAGTCGATTCCCTCTAGGGATACGCAGTATTTT
v_call: TRBV27; d_call: TRBD1; clone_size: many; j_call: TRBJ2-2; cdr3_aa: CASSLTQGGTGELFF; cdr3_nt: TGTGCCAGCAGTTTAACACAGGGGGGAACCGGGGAGCTGTTTTTT
v_call: TRBV7-8; d_call: .; clone_size: many; j_call: TRBJ2-7; cdr3_aa: CASSLCWGPPCREQYF; cdr3_nt: TGTGCCAGCAGCCTCTGTTGGGGCCCGCCTTGCCGCGAGCAGTACTTC
v_call: TRBV6-1; d_call: TRBD1; clone_size: .; j_call: TRBJ1-2; cdr3_aa: CASSERRTGRTYGYTF; cdr3_nt: TGTGCCAGCAGTGAACGGAGGACAGGAAGAACCTATGGCTACACCTTC
v_call: TRBV7-9; d_call: .; clone_size: many; j_call: TRBJ2-5; cdr3_aa: CASSLDIFQETQYF; cdr3_nt: TGTGCCAGCAGCTTAGATATCTTTCAAGAGACCCAGTACTTC
v_call: TRBV20-1; d_call: TRBD1; clone_size: many; j_call: TRBJ1-2; cdr3_aa: CSARDKARTGPRGYTF; cdr3_nt: TGCAGTGCTAGAGATAAAGCCCGGACAGGTCCGCGCGGCTACACCTTC
v_call: TRBV7-9; d_call: TRBD1; clone_size: many; j_call: TRBJ2-7; cdr3_aa: CASKSAGDRGYEQYF; cdr3_nt: TGTGCCAGCAAGAGCGCGGGGGACAGGGGGTACGAGCAGTACTTC
v_call: TRBV6-2/TRBV6-3; d_call: TRBD1; clone_size: many; j_call: TRBJ2-1; cdr3_aa: CASSYGQGHYNEQFF; cdr3_nt: TGTGCCAGCAGCTACGGACAGGGGCACTACAATGAGCAGTTCTTC
v_call: TRBV6-5; d_call: .; clone_size: many; j_call: TRBJ2-1; cdr3_aa: CASSYIQARDEQFF; cdr3_nt: TGTGCCAGCAGTTACATCCAGGCCAGGGATGAGCAGTTCTTC
v_call: TRBV28; d_call: .; clone_size: many; j_call: TRBJ2-1; cdr3_aa: CASTPHNAFLNEQFF; cdr3_nt: TGTGCCAGCACCCCCCACAACGCATTCCTCAATGAGCAGTTCTTC
v_call: TRBV27; d_call: .; clone_size: many; j_call: TRBJ2-3; cdr3_aa: CASSLLQPDTQYF; cdr3_nt: TGTGCCAGCAGTTTACTCCAGCCAGATACGCAGTATTTT
v_call: TRBV27; d_call: TRBD2; clone_size: few; j_call: TRBJ2-7; cdr3_aa: CASRLAGNYEQYF; cdr3_nt: TGTGCCAGCAGACTAGCGGGGAACTACGAGCAGTACTTC
v_call: TRBV6-1; d_call: .; clone_size: many; j_call: TRBJ2-1; cdr3_aa: CASSVGTLTGEQFF; cdr3_nt: TGTGCCAGCAGTGTAGGGACACTTACGGGTGAGCAGTTCTTC
v_call: TRBV11-2; d_call: TRBD1; clone_size: many; j_call: TRBJ1-2; cdr3_aa: CASSPLAQGVYYGYTF; cdr3_nt: TGTGCCAGCAGCCCCCTCGCCCAGGGGGTTTACTATGGCTACACCTTC
v_call: TRBV7-9; d_call: .; clone_size: few; j_call: TRBJ1-2; cdr3_aa: CASSLAGFGYGYTF; cdr3_nt: TGTGCCAGCAGCTTAGCAGGGTTCGGCTATGGCTACACCTTC
v_call: TRBV15; d_call: .; clone_size: many; j_call: TRBJ2-7; cdr3_aa: CATSRDPDGSSYEQYF; cdr3_nt: TGTGCCACCAGCAGAGATCCCGACGGAAGCTCCTACGAGCAGTACTTC